This TCR beta chain was identified during a study of blood T cell repertoires in COVID-19. The germline V gene encodes CDR1 LGHDT and CDR2 YNNKEL (reference sequence). Trimming pared 3 bases from V and 8 bases from J, leaving 16 bases between. The CDR3 consists of 14 residues. Method: immunoSEQ multiplex PCR; TCRdb's copy keeps in-frame clones and lacks some. The sample has hundreds of thousands of clones; about 88% are singletons. The clonotype comes from a woman aged 40 to 50 who had recovered from COVID-19. The chain carries TRBV3-1 (or the pseudogene TRBV3-2) and TRBJ1-2, with D possibly being TRBD1 (5 bases). Sequencing was carried out using peripheral blood. The CDR3 sequence: CASSHGRAFGGYTF. CDR3 in DNA: TGTGCCAGCAGCCATGGCAGGGCGTTCGGGGGCTACACCTTC.